These T cell receptor beta chains were read from a single sample in a study of CD8 T cells in Susac syndrome. Via MiXCR, TCRdb re-called the immunoSEQ multiplex PCR reads, giving one row per CDR3 protein. This table holds 70,000 or so distinct CDR3 sequences, 94% found once. The sequenced sample was CD8+ T cells from PBMCs. The receptors shown here come from a human donor with multiple sclerosis. Both conserved end residues are part of each CDR3. D genes are given only for firm matches. Size tells how often a clone was seen (once, few, many) or the class of an expanded clone, and some rows leave it out.

>TRBJ2-7|NA|NA|TRBV18
TGTGCCAGCTCACCTGACAGCTCCTACGAGCAGTACTTC
CASSPDSSYEQYF
>TRBJ2-3|NA|NA|TRBV29-1
TGCAGCGGATACTCCGATACGCAGTATTTT
CSGYSDTQYF
>TRBJ2-3|NA|NA|TRBV30
TGTGCCTGGGTTCTCCTAGGCCCTACAGATACGCAGTATTTT
CAWVLLGPTDTQYF
>TRBJ2-7|NA|NA|TRBV28
TGTGCCAGCAGTCCTCTAACGGGACACCACTACGAGCAGTACTTC
CASSPLTGHHYEQYF
>TRBJ2-7|NA|NA|TRBV7-9
TGTGCCAGCAGCCCAGTACCGTTCTACGAGCAGTACTTC
CASSPVPFYEQYF
>TRBJ2-5|NA|TRBD1|TRBV6-4
TGTGCCAGCAGTGACCTCGGACAGGGAAGGAGAGAGACCCAGTACTTC
CASSDLGQGRRETQYF
>TRBJ2-1|once|NA|TRBV27
TGTGCCAGCAGTTCATCGCCTTACAATGAGCAGTTCTTC
CASSSSPYNEQFF
>TRBJ2-1|NA|TRBD2|TRBV11-2
TGTGCCAGCAGCTCCTTTCTAGCGGGGGGGCGGCACGGGGAGCAGTTCTTC
CASSSFLAGGRHGEQFF
>TRBJ2-5|once|TRBD1|TRBV27
TGTGCCAGCAGTTTCGGGACAGGTCCAGAGACCCAGTACTTC
CASSFGTGPETQYF
>TRBJ2-7|NA|NA|TRBV12-3/TRBV12-4
TGTGCCAGCAGTTTAGTGCTCGGCGAGCAGTACTTC
CASSLVLGEQYF
>TRBJ2-7|NA|TRBD1|TRBV12-3/TRBV12-4
TGTGCCAGCAGTTTAGTGTTGGTGGGACAGGGGGCTTCCTACGAGCAGTACTTC
CASSLVLVGQGASYEQYF
>TRBJ1-1|few|NA|TRBV6-2/TRBV6-3
TGTGCCAGCAGTCTTCCAGGGGCTGAAGCTTTCTTT
CASSLPGAEAFF
>TRBJ1-3|NA|NA|TRBV20-1
TGCAGTGCCGTGGTCGGAAACACCATATATTTT
CSAVVGNTIYF
>TRBJ2-3|once|NA|TRBV7-9
TGTGCCAGCAGCTTAGCAACGGGGGCTCACTCAGATACGCAGTATTTT
CASSLATGAHSDTQYF
>TRBJ2-1|NA|TRBD1|TRBV20-1
TGCAGTGCTAGAGAACAGGGGCATGAGCAGTTCTTC
CSAREQGHEQFF
>TRBJ2-5|NA|TRBD1|TRBV28
TGTGCCAGCAGTCTTTGGACAGGGGAGAGAGAGACCCAGTACTTC
CASSLWTGERETQYF
>TRBJ2-1|NA|NA|TRBV4-1
TGCGCCAGCAGCCAAGTCGTAGGGGAGCAGTTCTTC
CASSQVVGEQFF
>TRBJ2-3|NA|TRBD2|TRBV6-1
TGTGCCAGCAGTGAGGTACTAGCGGGGGGCACAGATACGCAGTATTTT
CASSEVLAGGTDTQYF
>TRBJ1-1|NA|NA|TRBV11-2
TGTGCCAGCAGCTTTGTCCAAGCGAACACTGAAGCTTTCTTT
CASSFVQANTEAFF
>TRBJ1-4|NA|NA|TRBV5-6
TGTGCCAGCAGCTTGGCCAGGTCAGGGGTGGATGAAAAACTGTTTTTT
CASSLARSGVDEKLFF
>TRBJ2-1|NA|NA|TRBV20-1
TGCAGTGCTCCCACTAGTGCACCATACAATGAGCAGTTCTTC
CSAPTSAPYNEQFF
>TRBJ2-5|NA|NA|TRBV7-8
TGTGCCAGCAGCTTAGAGGGCAGAAGAGAGACCCAGTACTTC
CASSLEGRRETQYF
>TRBJ2-3|NA|NA|TRBV6-5
TGTGCCAGCATAACACGGTCCACAGATACGCAGTATTTT
CASITRSTDTQYF
>TRBJ1-2|NA|NA|TRBV4-1
TGCGCCAGCAGCCAAACCGTTGACCTGTCGGGCTACACCTTC
CASSQTVDLSGYTF
>TRBJ2-3|NA|TRBD2|TRBV20-1
TGCAGTGCTAGAGAGCGGGAGGGCCCAGATACGCAGTATTTT
CSAREREGPDTQYF
>TRBJ1-2|NA|NA|TRBV12-3/TRBV12-4
TGTGCCAGCAGTTCCCTCTGGGAGGACTATGGCTACACCTTC
CASSSLWEDYGYTF
>TRBJ2-2|NA|NA|TRBV28
TGTGCCAGCAGTCTCACAAGGAACACCGGGGAGCTGTTTTTT
CASSLTRNTGELFF